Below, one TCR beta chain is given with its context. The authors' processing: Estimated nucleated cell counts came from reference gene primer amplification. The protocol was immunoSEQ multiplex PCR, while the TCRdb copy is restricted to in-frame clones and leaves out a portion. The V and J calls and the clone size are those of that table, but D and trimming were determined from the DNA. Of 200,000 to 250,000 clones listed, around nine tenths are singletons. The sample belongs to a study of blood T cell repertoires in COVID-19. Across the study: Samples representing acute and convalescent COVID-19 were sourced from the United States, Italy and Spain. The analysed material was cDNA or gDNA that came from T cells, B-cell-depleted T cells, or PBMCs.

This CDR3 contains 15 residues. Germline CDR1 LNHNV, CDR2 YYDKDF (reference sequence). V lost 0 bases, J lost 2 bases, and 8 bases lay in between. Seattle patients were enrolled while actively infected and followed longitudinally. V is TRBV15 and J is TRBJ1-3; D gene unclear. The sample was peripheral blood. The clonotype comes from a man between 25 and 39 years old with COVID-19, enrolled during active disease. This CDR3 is CATSRDSVAGNTIYF. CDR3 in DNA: TGTGCCACCAGCAGAGATTCGGTAGCTGGAAACACCATATATTTT.